The clone carrying this T cell receptor beta chain was observed a few times. The antigen is undetermined. Data came from immunoSEQ multiplex PCR; TCRdb stores just in-frame clones and leaves some out. The sample lists roughly 120,000 clones, approximately 94% occurring once. The data derive from a study of siplizumab effects on memory and regulatory T cells. The study, taken as a whole, reports: Tracing alloreactive clones into unstimulated subsets worked for only a minor fraction of them. No naive or memory phenotype could be assigned to roughly 75-95% of proliferating clones.

Trimming cost V 1 base and J 1 base, with 6 bases left between them. Per the germline V gene, CDR1 is SGHRS and CDR2 is YFSETQ. The CDR3 runs to 13 residues. Input material: non-Treg CD4+ T cells sorted from blood. The gene calls are TRBV5-1 and TRBJ2-7; no reliable D call. The sequence came from a human donor in good health. Here the CDR3 DNA reads TGCGCCAGCAGCTTGACAGTATCCTACGAGCAGTACTTC. This sequence encodes CASSLTVSYEQYF. The entire variable domain, with the rest obtained from reference TRBV5-1 and TRBJ2-7, is as follows: KAGVTQTPRYLIKTRGQQVTLSCSPISGHRSVSWYQQTPGQGLQFLFEYFSETQRNKGNFPGRFSGRQFSNSRSEMNVSTLELGDSALYLCASSLTVSYEQYFGPGTRLTVT.